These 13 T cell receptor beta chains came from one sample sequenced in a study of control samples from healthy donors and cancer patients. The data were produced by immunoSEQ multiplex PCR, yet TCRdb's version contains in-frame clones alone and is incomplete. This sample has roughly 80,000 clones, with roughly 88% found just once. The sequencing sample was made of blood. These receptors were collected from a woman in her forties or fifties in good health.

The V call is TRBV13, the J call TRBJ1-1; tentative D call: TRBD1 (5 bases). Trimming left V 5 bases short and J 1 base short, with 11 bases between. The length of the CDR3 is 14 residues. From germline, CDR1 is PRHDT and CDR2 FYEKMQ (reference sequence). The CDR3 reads CASSPRDWNTEAFF. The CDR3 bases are TGTGCCAGCAGCCCCAGGGACTGGAACACTGAAGCTTTCTTT. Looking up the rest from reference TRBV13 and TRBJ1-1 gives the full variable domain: AAGVIQSPRHLIKEKRETATLKCYPIPRHDTVYWYQQGPGQDPQFLISFYEKMQSDKGSIPDRFSAQQFSDYHSELNMSSLELGDSALYFCASSPRDWNTEAFFGQGTRLTVV.

CDR3 sequence: CASSQQYPGQFISGYTF. In DNA, the CDR3 is TGTGCCAGCAGCCAACAATACCCGGGACAGTTTATATCTGGCTACACCTTC. The gene calls are TRBV3-1 (or the pseudogene TRBV3-2) and TRBJ1-2; 7 positions match TRBD1. V trimming: 2 bases; J trimming: 7 bases; junction bases outside the gene matches: 16. This CDR3 has 17 amino acids. From germline, CDR1 is LGHDT and CDR2 YNNKEL (reference sequence).

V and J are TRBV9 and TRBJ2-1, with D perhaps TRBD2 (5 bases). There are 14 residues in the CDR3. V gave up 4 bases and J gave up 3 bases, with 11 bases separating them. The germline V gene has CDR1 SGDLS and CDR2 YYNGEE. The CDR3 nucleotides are TGTGCCAGCAGCCCAATCGGGGACTACAATGAGCAGTTCTTC. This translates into CASSPIGDYNEQFF.

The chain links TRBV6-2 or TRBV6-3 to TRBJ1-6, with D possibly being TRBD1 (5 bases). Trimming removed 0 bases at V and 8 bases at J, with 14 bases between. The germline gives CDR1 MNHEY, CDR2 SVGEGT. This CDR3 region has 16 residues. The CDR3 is CASSYSWAGPDSPLHF. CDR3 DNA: TGTGCCAGCAGTTACTCCTGGGCAGGGCCGGATTCACCCCTCCACTTT.

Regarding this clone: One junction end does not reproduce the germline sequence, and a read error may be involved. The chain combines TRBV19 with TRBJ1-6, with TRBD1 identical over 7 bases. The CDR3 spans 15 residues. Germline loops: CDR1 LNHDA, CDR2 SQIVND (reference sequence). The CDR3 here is CACSIEGQPNSPLHF. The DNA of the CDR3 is TGTGCCTGTAGTATAGAGGGACAGCCAAATTCACCCCTCCACTTT.

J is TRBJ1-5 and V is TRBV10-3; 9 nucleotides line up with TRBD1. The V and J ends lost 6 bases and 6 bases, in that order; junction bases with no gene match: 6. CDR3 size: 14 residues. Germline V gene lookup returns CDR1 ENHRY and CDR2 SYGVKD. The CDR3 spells CAIRRTGDSQPQHF. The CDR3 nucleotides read TGTGCCATCAGGCGGACAGGGGATTCTCAGCCCCAGCATTTT.

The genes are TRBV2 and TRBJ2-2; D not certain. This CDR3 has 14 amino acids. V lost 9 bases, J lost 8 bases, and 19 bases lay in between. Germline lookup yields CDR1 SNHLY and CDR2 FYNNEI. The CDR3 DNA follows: TGTGCCAGTTCTTTACGGGCCCCCGAGGGGGAGCTGTTTTTT. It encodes CASSLRAPEGELFF.

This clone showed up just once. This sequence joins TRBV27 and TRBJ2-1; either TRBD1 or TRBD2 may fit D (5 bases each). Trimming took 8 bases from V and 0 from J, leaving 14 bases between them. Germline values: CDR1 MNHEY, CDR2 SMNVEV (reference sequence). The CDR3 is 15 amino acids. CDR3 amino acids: CASGRDGTSYNEQFF. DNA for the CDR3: TGTGCCAGCGGACGGGACGGCACCTCCTACAATGAGCAGTTCTTC.

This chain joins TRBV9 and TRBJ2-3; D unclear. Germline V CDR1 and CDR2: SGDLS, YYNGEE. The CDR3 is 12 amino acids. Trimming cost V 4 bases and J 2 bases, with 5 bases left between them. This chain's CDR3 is CASSSLTDTQYF. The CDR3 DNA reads TGTGCCAGCAGCTCCCTCACAGATACGCAGTATTTT.

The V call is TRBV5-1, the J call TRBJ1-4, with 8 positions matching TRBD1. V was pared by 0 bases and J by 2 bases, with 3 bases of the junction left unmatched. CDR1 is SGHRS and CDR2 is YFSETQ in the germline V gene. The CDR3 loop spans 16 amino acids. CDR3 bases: TGCGCCAGCAGCTTGGCAGGGGGCATGACTAATGAAAAACTGTTTTTT. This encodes CASSLAGGMTNEKLFF.

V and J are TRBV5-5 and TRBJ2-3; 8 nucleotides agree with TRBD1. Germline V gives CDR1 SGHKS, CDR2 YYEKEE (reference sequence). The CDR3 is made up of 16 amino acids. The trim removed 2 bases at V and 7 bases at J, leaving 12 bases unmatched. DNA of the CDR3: TGTGCCAGCAGCTTCTCCGGGACAGGATTAGACCATACGCAGTATTTT. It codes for CASSFSGTGLDHTQYF.

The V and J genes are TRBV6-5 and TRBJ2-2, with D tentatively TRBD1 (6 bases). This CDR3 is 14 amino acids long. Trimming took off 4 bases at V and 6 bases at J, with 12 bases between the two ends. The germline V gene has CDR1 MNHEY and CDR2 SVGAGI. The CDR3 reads CASSFRQEPGELFF. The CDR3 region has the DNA TGTGCCAGCAGTTTCCGACAGGAACCCGGGGAGCTGTTTTTT.

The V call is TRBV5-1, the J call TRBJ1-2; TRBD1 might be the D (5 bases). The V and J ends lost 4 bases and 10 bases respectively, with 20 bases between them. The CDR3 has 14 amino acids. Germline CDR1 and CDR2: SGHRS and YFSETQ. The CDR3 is CASSQDRDFTPYTF. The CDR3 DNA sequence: TGCGCCAGCAGCCAAGACCGGGACTTTACGCCCTACACCTTC.